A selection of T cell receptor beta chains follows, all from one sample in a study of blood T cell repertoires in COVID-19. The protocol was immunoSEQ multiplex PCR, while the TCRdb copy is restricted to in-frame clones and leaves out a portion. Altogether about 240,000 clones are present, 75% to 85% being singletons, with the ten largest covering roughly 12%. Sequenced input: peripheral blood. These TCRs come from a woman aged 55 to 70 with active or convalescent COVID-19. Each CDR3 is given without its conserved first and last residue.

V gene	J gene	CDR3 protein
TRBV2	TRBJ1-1	ASSEGHWNTEAF
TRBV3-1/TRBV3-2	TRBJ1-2	ASSQVSGGYT
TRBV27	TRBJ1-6	ASSLAGGHSPLH
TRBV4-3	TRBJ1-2	ASSQDVGSFYGYT
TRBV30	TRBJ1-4	AWSERTGTNEKLF
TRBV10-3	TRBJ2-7	AISESSLYEQY
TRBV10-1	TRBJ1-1	ASTRTGAMNTEAF
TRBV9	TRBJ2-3	ASSVVSDTDTDTQY
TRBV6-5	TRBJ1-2	ASSYSGQIYGYT
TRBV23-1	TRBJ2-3	ASSRDRGLTDTQY
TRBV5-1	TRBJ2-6	ASSWGSSGANVLT
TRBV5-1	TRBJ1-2	ASSSTGGAYGYT
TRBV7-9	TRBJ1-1	ASSLGGQFNTEAF
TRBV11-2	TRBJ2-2	ASSLGPNTGELF
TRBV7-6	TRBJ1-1	ASSLGAGGMNTEAF
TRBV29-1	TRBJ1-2	SVVTGGNYGYT
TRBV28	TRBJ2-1	ASSLHPGTSGVDEQF
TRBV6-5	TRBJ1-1	ASNRRQGATEAF
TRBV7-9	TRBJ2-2	ASPPGWGVNTGELF
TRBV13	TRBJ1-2	ASSPHRGARGYT
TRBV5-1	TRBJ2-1	ASSFRSGGAHNEQF
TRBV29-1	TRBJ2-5	SVVQGEGETQY
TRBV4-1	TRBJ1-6	ASSQEHRGLSPLH
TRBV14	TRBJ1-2	ASSLGTGSYGYT
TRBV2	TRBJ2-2	ASSEGDRGPGELF
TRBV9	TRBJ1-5	ASSLTGQGNQPQH
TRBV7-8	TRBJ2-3	ASSLVPPGADTQY
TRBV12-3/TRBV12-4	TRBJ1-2	ASSPLEGYT
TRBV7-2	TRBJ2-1	ASSFYNEQF